These T cell receptor beta chains were read from a single sample in a study of blood T cell repertoires in COVID-19. The assay was immunoSEQ multiplex PCR, and TCRdb's table has in-frame clones only and misses some. The table shows about 670,000 clones, with around 89% occurring only once. The source material was peripheral blood. The receptors shown here come from a woman under 30 with acute or convalescent COVID-19. CDR3s leave out the opening cysteine and the closing phenylalanine or tryptophan. Each record gives: clone size, D gene, J gene, V gene, CDR3 protein. D genes are given only for firm matches. Clone size, where shown, is once, few, many, or a class for clones that have expanded.

clone size: -; D gene: TRBD1; J gene: TRBJ2-1; V gene: TRBV6-5; CDR3 protein: ASIAGGNEQF
clone size: once; D gene: TRBD1; J gene: TRBJ2-2; V gene: TRBV11-3; CDR3 protein: ASSLGAGGDTGELF
clone size: once; D gene: TRBD1; J gene: TRBJ1-1; V gene: TRBV3-1/TRBV3-2; CDR3 protein: ASSPDRGNTEAF
clone size: -; D gene: -; J gene: TRBJ1-5; V gene: TRBV27; CDR3 protein: ASSLSGTRVAQH
clone size: -; D gene: -; J gene: TRBJ1-4; V gene: TRBV10-3; CDR3 protein: AIGQVPNEKLF
clone size: -; D gene: -; J gene: TRBJ2-7; V gene: TRBV7-2; CDR3 protein: ASSLGQGGLYEQY
clone size: -; D gene: TRBD1; J gene: TRBJ1-1; V gene: TRBV5-5; CDR3 protein: ASSFADREDTEAF
clone size: -; D gene: TRBD2; J gene: TRBJ2-3; V gene: TRBV5-4; CDR3 protein: ASRGADTQY
clone size: -; D gene: -; J gene: TRBJ2-1; V gene: TRBV5-6; CDR3 protein: ASSFRTRGAFGEQF
clone size: -; D gene: TRBD2; J gene: TRBJ2-1; V gene: TRBV18; CDR3 protein: ASSPPSRGGYNEQF
clone size: -; D gene: -; J gene: TRBJ1-3; V gene: TRBV6-5; CDR3 protein: ASRSGGNTIY
clone size: -; D gene: TRBD1; J gene: TRBJ1-1; V gene: TRBV29-1; CDR3 protein: SVVRDRDFEAF
clone size: -; D gene: -; J gene: TRBJ2-1; V gene: TRBV25-1; CDR3 protein: ASSEDLGRNEQF
clone size: -; D gene: TRBD2; J gene: TRBJ2-3; V gene: TRBV10-3; CDR3 protein: AIRGLATDTQY
clone size: -; D gene: TRBD1; J gene: TRBJ1-2; V gene: TRBV6-5; CDR3 protein: ASSFLQGGGGYT
clone size: -; D gene: -; J gene: TRBJ1-1; V gene: TRBV7-8; CDR3 protein: ASSSTGWTEAF
clone size: -; D gene: -; J gene: TRBJ1-1; V gene: TRBV28; CDR3 protein: ASSFAVGGTEAF
clone size: -; D gene: -; J gene: TRBJ1-2; V gene: TRBV19; CDR3 protein: ASSSPGLLNYGYT
clone size: -; D gene: TRBD1; J gene: TRBJ1-3; V gene: TRBV24-1; CDR3 protein: ATRLDREGSGNTIY
clone size: -; D gene: -; J gene: TRBJ2-5; V gene: TRBV3-1/TRBV3-2; CDR3 protein: ASSQAGETQY
clone size: -; D gene: TRBD1; J gene: TRBJ1-2; V gene: TRBV6-5; CDR3 protein: ASSWTGDKGGYT
clone size: -; D gene: -; J gene: TRBJ1-3; V gene: TRBV4-1; CDR3 protein: ASSHTWRAASGNTIY
clone size: -; D gene: TRBD1; J gene: TRBJ1-5; V gene: TRBV6-2/TRBV6-3; CDR3 protein: ASSYAATGNQPQH
clone size: -; D gene: -; J gene: TRBJ1-5; V gene: TRBV6-2/TRBV6-3; CDR3 protein: ASSYTAMSNQPQH
clone size: -; D gene: -; J gene: TRBJ1-3; V gene: TRBV6-2/TRBV6-3; CDR3 protein: ASSYKQGGNTIY
clone size: -; D gene: TRBD2; J gene: TRBJ2-7; V gene: TRBV5-4; CDR3 protein: ASSFDSGNEQY
clone size: -; D gene: -; J gene: TRBJ2-6; V gene: TRBV29-1; CDR3 protein: SVTGNSGANVLT
clone size: once; D gene: -; J gene: TRBJ2-7; V gene: TRBV25-1; CDR3 protein: ASSGQGWGSEQY
clone size: -; D gene: TRBD2; J gene: TRBJ2-1; V gene: TRBV28; CDR3 protein: ASSLLAGVGNEQF
clone size: -; D gene: TRBD1; J gene: TRBJ1-6; V gene: TRBV7-9; CDR3 protein: ASSYTDRAYNSPLH
clone size: -; D gene: -; J gene: TRBJ2-2; V gene: TRBV5-1; CDR3 protein: ASSLVGVADGELF
clone size: -; D gene: TRBD2; J gene: TRBJ2-2; V gene: TRBV28; CDR3 protein: ASSPGRGGELF
clone size: once; D gene: -; J gene: TRBJ1-3; V gene: TRBV6-1; CDR3 protein: ASSEQGGGNTIY
clone size: -; D gene: TRBD1; J gene: TRBJ1-1; V gene: TRBV30; CDR3 protein: AWREQGVLHTEAF
clone size: -; D gene: TRBD1; J gene: TRBJ1-2; V gene: TRBV6-2/TRBV6-3; CDR3 protein: ASSYSEGTEPIGGYT
clone size: -; D gene: -; J gene: TRBJ1-1; V gene: TRBV5-5; CDR3 protein: ASSLAAREVEAF
clone size: -; D gene: TRBD1; J gene: TRBJ1-2; V gene: TRBV4-3; CDR3 protein: ASSHFLGQGLYGYT
clone size: -; D gene: -; J gene: TRBJ2-7; V gene: TRBV13; CDR3 protein: ASSPTLGRGKYEQY
clone size: -; D gene: -; J gene: TRBJ2-7; V gene: TRBV30; CDR3 protein: AWSNNLQGYEQY
clone size: -; D gene: -; J gene: TRBJ1-3; V gene: TRBV19; CDR3 protein: ASTWVGPSGNTIY
clone size: -; D gene: TRBD2; J gene: TRBJ2-6; V gene: TRBV10-3; CDR3 protein: AISESLAGHSGANVLT
clone size: -; D gene: -; J gene: TRBJ2-7; V gene: TRBV3-1/TRBV3-2; CDR3 protein: ASSQEGGHLYEQY
clone size: -; D gene: -; J gene: TRBJ1-2; V gene: TRBV4-3; CDR3 protein: ASSQDPRDLGYGYT
clone size: -; D gene: -; J gene: TRBJ2-3; V gene: TRBV5-1; CDR3 protein: ASSLAGGSDTQY
clone size: once; D gene: -; J gene: TRBJ1-6; V gene: TRBV14; CDR3 protein: ASSRTGYASNSPLH
clone size: -; D gene: -; J gene: TRBJ2-2; V gene: TRBV9; CDR3 protein: ASSGEAGELF
clone size: -; D gene: -; J gene: TRBJ1-2; V gene: TRBV9; CDR3 protein: ASSVDGENYGYT
clone size: few; D gene: TRBD2; J gene: TRBJ2-2; V gene: TRBV5-1; CDR3 protein: ASSLERGGTGELF
clone size: -; D gene: -; J gene: TRBJ2-5; V gene: TRBV4-1; CDR3 protein: ASSLLTVEETQY
clone size: few; D gene: TRBD1; J gene: TRBJ2-1; V gene: TRBV28; CDR3 protein: ASSSAETGYNEQF
clone size: -; D gene: TRBD1; J gene: TRBJ2-1; V gene: TRBV28; CDR3 protein: ASSCIPGQGDHNEQF
clone size: -; D gene: -; J gene: TRBJ1-2; V gene: TRBV10-1; CDR3 protein: ASSESIRGRAPFTNYGYT
clone size: -; D gene: TRBD1; J gene: TRBJ1-1; V gene: TRBV20-1; CDR3 protein: SASSRGRTEAF
clone size: -; D gene: TRBD1; J gene: TRBJ2-7; V gene: TRBV5-8; CDR3 protein: ASSDRDRPWGYEQY
clone size: -; D gene: TRBD1; J gene: TRBJ1-1; V gene: TRBV19; CDR3 protein: ASSPGTVASSLGTEAF
clone size: -; D gene: TRBD1; J gene: TRBJ2-7; V gene: TRBV5-5; CDR3 protein: ASSGDRLGQY
clone size: -; D gene: -; J gene: TRBJ1-5; V gene: TRBV11-2; CDR3 protein: ASSLSGGNQPQH
clone size: -; D gene: -; J gene: TRBJ2-1; V gene: TRBV24-1; CDR3 protein: ATSDAEVRI
clone size: -; D gene: -; J gene: TRBJ1-5; V gene: TRBV15; CDR3 protein: ATSKGGNQPQH
clone size: -; D gene: -; J gene: TRBJ1-2; V gene: TRBV5-1; CDR3 protein: ASSFSYPTGTANYGYT